Below, 7 T cell receptor beta chains from the same sample are listed, as sequenced in a study of OX40 agonist ivuxolimab in advanced cancers. Some clones are missing from TCRdb's copy, which holds only in-frame ones; the method was immunoSEQ multiplex PCR. Among about 84,000 clones listed, 90% to 95% were seen once. This specimen consisted of CD4+ or CD8+ T cells sorted from blood, obtained in a trial of the OX40 agonist ivuxolimab. The receptors were sampled from an adult with an advanced solid tumor such as melanoma, head and neck, liver or kidney cancer.

The chain couples TRBV2 to TRBJ1-5; possible D gene TRBD1, 5 bases. CDR3 length equals 14 residues. Germline CDR1 and CDR2: SNHLY and FYNNEI. Trimming shortened V by 5 bases and J by 6 bases, and 14 bases separated the two germline ends. The CDR3 is CASSLGPSGQPQHF. The CDR3 nucleotides are TGTGCCAGCAGTTTGGGACCCTCGGGTCAGCCCCAGCATTTT.

V is TRBV7-2 and J is TRBJ2-5, with D unresolved. The J call may not be correct, given that the DNA end is closer to TRBJ2-7. Germline V gives CDR1 SGHTA, CDR2 FQGNSA. The CDR3 totals 14 residues. The CDR3 DNA is TGTGCCAGCAGCTTAGGTGGCAGAGACTACGAGCAGTACTTC. Its protein is CASSLGGRDYEQYF.

The chain has TRBV5-5 and TRBJ1-5; a possible D gene is TRBD1 (5 bases). Trimming cost V 0 bases and J 7 bases, with 11 bases left between them. Germline V gene sequence: CDR1 SGHKS, CDR2 YYEKEE (reference sequence). The CDR3 loop spans 14 amino acids. The CDR3 sequence: CASSLDGGAQPQHF. CDR3 nucleotide sequence: TGTGCCAGCAGCTTGGATGGAGGGGCCCAGCCCCAGCATTTT.

The chain is built from TRBV7-2 and TRBJ1-3; D is uncertain. Germline V gene data show CDR1 as SGHTA and CDR2 as FQGNSA. CDR3 length equals 15 residues. The V and J ends lost 5 bases and 0 bases respectively, with 11 bases between them. The CDR3 coding sequence is TGTGCCAGCAGCAGCCGACTGTCCTCTGGAAACACCATATATTTT. The encoded protein is CASSSRLSSGNTIYF.

This clone was seen just once. The chain is built from TRBV6-1 and TRBJ1-2, with unresolved D. The germline gives CDR1 MNHNS, CDR2 SASEGT. CDR3 length equals 15 residues. V was pared by 0 bases and J by 8 bases, with 16 bases between. In nucleotides, the CDR3 is TGTGCCAGCAGTGAAGCTACCTGGACGGCGCGGGGCTACACCTTC. Translating it yields CASSEATWTARGYTF.

The chain has TRBV6-4 and TRBJ2-5; tentative D call: TRBD2 (5 bases). CDR1 and CDR2 from the germline V gene are MRHNA and SNTAGT. The CDR3 is 16 amino acids. The V end was cut by 11 bases, the J end by 4 bases, with 26 bases between. Written as DNA, the CDR3 is TGTGCCTCCGAAAGGGCCGGGGTAATAAGGAGAGAGACCCAGTACTTC. Its protein product is CASERAGVIRRETQYF.

The rearrangement uses TRBV7-2 and TRBJ1-1; 8 bases map to TRBD1. Germline V gene data show CDR1 as SGHTA and CDR2 as FQGNSA. The CDR3 runs 14 residues. The trim removed 5 bases at V and 3 bases at J, leaving 5 bases unmatched. The CDR3 DNA follows: TGTGCCAGCAGCCCCTTGACAGGGGACACTGAAGCTTTCTTT. Translating gives CASSPLTGDTEAFF. The full variable domain, rest sourced from reference TRBV7-2 and TRBJ1-1, is GAGVSQSPSNKVTEKGKDVELRCDPISGHTALYWYRQSLGQGLEFLIYFQGNSAPDKSGLPSDRFSAERTGGSVSTLTIQRTQQEDSAVYLCASSPLTGDTEAFFGQGTRLTVV.